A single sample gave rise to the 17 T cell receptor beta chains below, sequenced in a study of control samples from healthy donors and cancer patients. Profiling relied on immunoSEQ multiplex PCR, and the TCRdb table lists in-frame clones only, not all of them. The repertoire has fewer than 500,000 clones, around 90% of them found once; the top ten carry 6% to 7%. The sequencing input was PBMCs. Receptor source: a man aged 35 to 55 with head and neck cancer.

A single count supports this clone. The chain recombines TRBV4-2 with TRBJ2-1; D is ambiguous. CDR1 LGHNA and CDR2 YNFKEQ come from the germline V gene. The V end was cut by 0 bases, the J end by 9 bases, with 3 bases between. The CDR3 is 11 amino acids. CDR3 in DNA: TGTGCCAGCAGCCAAGAGTCTGAGCAGTTCTTC. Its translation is CASSQESEQFF.

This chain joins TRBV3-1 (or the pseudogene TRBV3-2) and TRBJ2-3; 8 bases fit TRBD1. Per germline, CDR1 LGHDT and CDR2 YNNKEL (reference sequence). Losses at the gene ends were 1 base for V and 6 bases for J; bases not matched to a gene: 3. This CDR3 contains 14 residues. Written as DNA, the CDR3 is TGTGCCAGCAGCCAAGCCCAGGGGGCCGATACGCAGTATTTT. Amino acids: CASSQAQGADTQYF.

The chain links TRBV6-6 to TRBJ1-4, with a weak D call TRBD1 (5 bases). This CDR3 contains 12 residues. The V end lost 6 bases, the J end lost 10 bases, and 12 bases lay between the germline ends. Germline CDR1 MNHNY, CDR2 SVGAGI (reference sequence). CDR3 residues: CASSQSGGKLFF. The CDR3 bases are TGTGCCAGCAGCCAGTCCGGGGGAAAACTGTTTTTT.

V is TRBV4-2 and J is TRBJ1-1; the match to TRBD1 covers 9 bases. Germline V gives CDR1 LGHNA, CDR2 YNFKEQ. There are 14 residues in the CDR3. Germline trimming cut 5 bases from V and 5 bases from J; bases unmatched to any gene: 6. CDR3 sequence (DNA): TGTGCCAGCAGCATGACAGGGGGTAGGACTGAAGCTTTCTTT. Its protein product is CASSMTGGRTEAFF.

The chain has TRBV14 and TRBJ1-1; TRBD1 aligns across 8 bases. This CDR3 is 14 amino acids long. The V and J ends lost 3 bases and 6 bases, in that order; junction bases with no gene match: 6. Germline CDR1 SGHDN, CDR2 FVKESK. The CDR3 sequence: CASSHRLTGAEAFF. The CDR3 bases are TGTGCCAGCAGCCATCGTTTGACAGGGGCTGAAGCTTTCTTT.

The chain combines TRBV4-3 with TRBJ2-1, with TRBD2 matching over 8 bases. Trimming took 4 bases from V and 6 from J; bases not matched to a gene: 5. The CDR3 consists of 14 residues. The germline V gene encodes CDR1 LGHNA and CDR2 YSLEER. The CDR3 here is CASSLGTSSNEQFF. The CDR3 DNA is TGCGCCAGCAGCCTAGGGACTAGTAGCAATGAGCAGTTCTTC.

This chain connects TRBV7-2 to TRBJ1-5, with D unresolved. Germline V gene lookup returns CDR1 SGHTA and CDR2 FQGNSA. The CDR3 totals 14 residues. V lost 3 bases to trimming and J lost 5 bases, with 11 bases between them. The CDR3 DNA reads TGTGCCAGCAGCTTTCAGGTTTCCGATCAGCCCCAGCATTTT. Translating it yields CASSFQVSDQPQHF.

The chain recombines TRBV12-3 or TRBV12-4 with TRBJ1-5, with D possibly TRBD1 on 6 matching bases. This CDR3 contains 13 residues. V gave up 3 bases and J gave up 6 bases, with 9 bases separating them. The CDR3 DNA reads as TGTGCCAGCAGTTTCGGGGGCGGTCAGCCCCAGCATTTT. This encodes CASSFGGGQPQHF.

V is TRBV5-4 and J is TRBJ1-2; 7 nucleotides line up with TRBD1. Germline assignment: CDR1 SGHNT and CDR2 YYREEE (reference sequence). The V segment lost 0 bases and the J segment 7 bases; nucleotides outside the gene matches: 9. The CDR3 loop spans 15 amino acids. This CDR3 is CASSLGQGIIVGYTF. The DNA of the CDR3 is TGTGCCAGCAGCTTGGGACAGGGAATTATAGTTGGCTACACCTTC.

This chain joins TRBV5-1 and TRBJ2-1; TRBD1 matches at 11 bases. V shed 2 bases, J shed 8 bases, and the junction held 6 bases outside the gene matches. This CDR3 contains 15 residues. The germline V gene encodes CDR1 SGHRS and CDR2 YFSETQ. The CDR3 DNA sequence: TGCGCCAGCAGCTTTCGCCGGGACAGGGGGGATGAGCAGTTCTTC. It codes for CASSFRRDRGDEQFF.

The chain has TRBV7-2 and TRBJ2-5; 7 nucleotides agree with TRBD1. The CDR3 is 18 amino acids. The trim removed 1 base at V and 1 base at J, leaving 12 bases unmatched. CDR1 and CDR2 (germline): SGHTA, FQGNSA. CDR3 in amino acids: CASSLEGARGDLQETQYF. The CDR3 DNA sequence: TGTGCCAGCAGCTTAGAGGGGGCTAGAGGGGACCTCCAAGAGACCCAGTACTTC.

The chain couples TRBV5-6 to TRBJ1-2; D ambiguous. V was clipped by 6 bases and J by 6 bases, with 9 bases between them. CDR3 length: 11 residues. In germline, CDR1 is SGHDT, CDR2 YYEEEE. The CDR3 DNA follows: TGTGCCAGCACCCGGAGGGATGGCTACACCTTC. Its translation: CASTRRDGYTF.

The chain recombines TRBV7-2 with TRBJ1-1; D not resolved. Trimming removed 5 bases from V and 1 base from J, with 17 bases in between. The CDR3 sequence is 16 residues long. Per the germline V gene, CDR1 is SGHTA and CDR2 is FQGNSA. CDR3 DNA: TGTGCCAGCAGCCCAACCCCCCGCGCGGGGAACACTGAAGCTTTCTTT. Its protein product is CASSPTPRAGNTEAFF.

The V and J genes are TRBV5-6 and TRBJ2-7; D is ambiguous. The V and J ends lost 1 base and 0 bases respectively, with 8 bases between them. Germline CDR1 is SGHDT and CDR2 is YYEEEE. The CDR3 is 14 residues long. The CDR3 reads CASSLRLNSYEQYF. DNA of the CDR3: TGTGCCAGCAGCTTGCGGCTCAACTCCTACGAGCAGTACTTC.

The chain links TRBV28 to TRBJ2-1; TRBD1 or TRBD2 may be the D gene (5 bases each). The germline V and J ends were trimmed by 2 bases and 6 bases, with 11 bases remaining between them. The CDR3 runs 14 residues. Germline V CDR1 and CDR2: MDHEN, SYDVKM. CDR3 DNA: TGTGCCAGCAGTTTAGTGTTTGGGGGCAATGAGCAGTTCTTC. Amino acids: CASSLVFGGNEQFF. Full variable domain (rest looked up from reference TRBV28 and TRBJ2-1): DVKVTQSSRYLVKRTGEKVFLECVQDMDHENMFWYRQDPGLGLRLIYFSYDVKMKEKGDIPEGYSVSREKKERFSLILESASTNQTSMYLCASSLVFGGNEQFFGPGTRLTVL.

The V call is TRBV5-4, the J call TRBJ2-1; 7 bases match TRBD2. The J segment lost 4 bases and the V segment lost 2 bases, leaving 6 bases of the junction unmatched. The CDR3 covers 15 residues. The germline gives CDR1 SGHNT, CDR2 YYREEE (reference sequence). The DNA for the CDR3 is TGTGCCAGCAGCTTACTTCGCGGGAGTTACAATGAGCAGTTCTTC. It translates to CASSLLRGSYNEQFF.

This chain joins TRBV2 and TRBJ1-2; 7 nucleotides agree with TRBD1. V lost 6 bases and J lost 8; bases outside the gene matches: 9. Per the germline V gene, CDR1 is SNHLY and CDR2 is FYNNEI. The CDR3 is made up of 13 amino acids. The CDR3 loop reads CASSLTGEYGYTF. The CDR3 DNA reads TGTGCCAGCAGCCTTACAGGGGAGTACGGCTACACCTTC. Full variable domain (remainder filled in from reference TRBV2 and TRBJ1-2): EPEVTQTPSHQVTQMGQEVILRCVPISNHLYFYWYRQILGQKVEFLVSFYNNEISEKSEIFDDQFSVERPDGSNFTLKIRSTKLEDSAMYFCASSLTGEYGYTFGSGTRLTVV.